One sample yielded the 13 T cell receptor beta chains listed below, sequenced in a study of OX40 agonist ivuxolimab in advanced cancers. Sequencing used immunoSEQ multiplex PCR; TCRdb keeps in-frame clones, though not all of them. The table lists roughly 90,000 clones, under 95% of them singletons. The source was CD4+ or CD8+ T cells sorted from blood, collected in a trial of the OX40 agonist ivuxolimab. The receptors stem from an adult with an advanced solid tumor such as melanoma, head and neck, liver or kidney cancer.

The chain uses TRBV4-3 and TRBJ2-1, with TRBD2 as a possible D gene (7 bases). The germline V gene has CDR1 LGHNA and CDR2 YSLEER. The V end lost 1 base, the J end lost 9 bases, and 16 bases lay between the germline ends. The CDR3 totals 15 residues. CDR3 bases: TGCGCCAGCAGCCAAGTATTTGGGGGGGCGAGTGAGCAGTTCTTC. Its protein is CASSQVFGGASEQFF.

CDR3 nucleotide sequence: TGTGCCAGCAGCTTGGACAGGCGGTCTTACTACGAGCAGTACTTC. It encodes CASSLDRRSYYEQYF. The chain combines TRBV5-6 with TRBJ2-7; possible D gene TRBD1, 5 bases. The germline gives CDR1 SGHDT, CDR2 YYEEEE. The CDR3 spans 15 residues. The V and J ends lost 0 bases and 3 bases respectively, with 13 bases between them.

This chain links TRBV19 with TRBJ2-7; weak D call: TRBD2 (5 bases). Between the trimmed V and J ends, which lost 1 base and 2 bases, there was a span of 18 bases. Germline lookup yields CDR1 LNHDA and CDR2 SQIVND (reference sequence). The CDR3 totals 17 residues. CDR3 sequence reads: CASSIVVSGILPYEQYF. The CDR3 DNA follows: TGTGCCAGTAGTATAGTCGTCAGCGGCATTCTTCCCTACGAGCAGTACTTC.

Comments on this clone: A read error may produce the germline difference seen at one junction end. This sequence joins TRBV19 and TRBJ1-2, with D perhaps matching TRBD1 (5 bases). CDR3 length: 15 residues. Germline CDR1 reads LNHDA; CDR2 reads SQIVND (reference sequence). As DNA, the CDR3 is TGTGCCAGTAGTTTAGACCGCGCCGGGGGTTATGGCTACACCTTC. Protein: CASSLDRAGGYGYTF.

J is TRBJ2-1 and V is TRBV29-1, with TRBD2 identical over 7 bases. V lost 5 bases to trimming and J lost 8 bases; unmatched junction nucleotides: 21. Germline V gives CDR1 SQVTM, CDR2 ANQGSEA. The CDR3 has 17 residues. The CDR3 protein is CSVPGGGSSAHVYEQFF. CDR3 sequence (DNA): TGCAGCGTTCCCGGCGGGGGATCATCCGCGCATGTCTATGAGCAGTTCTTC.

This chain uses TRBV27 with TRBJ2-7; unclear D gene. The CDR3 loop spans 13 amino acids. Germline CDR1 and CDR2: MNHEY and SMNVEV (reference sequence). Trimming left V 3 bases short and J 3 bases short, with 9 bases between. The CDR3 DNA reads as TGTGCCAGCAGTTTCTCAGAAGGCTACGAGCAGTACTTC. Amino acids: CASSFSEGYEQYF.

This chain joins TRBV27 and TRBJ1-1; D remains unclear. Germline CDR1 reads MNHEY; CDR2 reads SMNVEV (reference sequence). The CDR3 loop spans 13 amino acids. Trimming took 3 bases from V and 4 from J, leaving 9 bases between them. CDR3 DNA: TGTGCCAGCAGTTTCTTACCCATCACTGAAGCTTTCTTT. Its translation is CASSFLPITEAFF.

The chain carries TRBV27 and TRBJ2-7, with a weak D call TRBD2 (6 bases). V gave up 2 bases and J gave up 0 bases, with 8 bases separating them. Germline V gene data show CDR1 as MNHEY and CDR2 as SMNVEV (reference sequence). This CDR3 contains 14 residues. The CDR3 is CASSLGGNSYEQYF. The CDR3 DNA is TGTGCCAGCAGTTTAGGCGGGAACTCCTACGAGCAGTACTTC.

The chain has TRBV7-3 and TRBJ2-2; no firm D call. V gave up 1 base and J gave up 0 bases, with 9 bases separating them. This CDR3 is 16 amino acids long. Germline values: CDR1 SGHTA, CDR2 FQGTGA. CDR3 nucleotides: TGTGCCAGCAGCTTAATCGGCACCACGAACACCGGGGAGCTGTTTTTT. It is translated as CASSLIGTTNTGELFF.

CDR3 sequence: CASCPRAGVTNEQFF. DNA for the CDR3: TGTGCCAGCTGCCCCCGGGCGGGAGTAACCAATGAGCAGTTCTTC. The rearrangement uses TRBV5-6 and TRBJ2-1; TRBD2 matches at 7 bases. The CDR3 has 15 residues. Germline V CDR1 and CDR2: SGHDT, YYEEEE. V was clipped by 7 bases and J by 6 bases; unmatched bases: 13.

The rearrangement uses TRBV5-6 and TRBJ2-7; no clear D gene. Trimming pared 0 bases from V and 4 bases from J, leaving 11 bases between. The CDR3 contains 14 residues. Germline V gene sequence: CDR1 SGHDT, CDR2 YYEEEE. This chain's CDR3 is CASSLEISLYEQYF. The DNA of the CDR3 is TGTGCCAGCAGCTTGGAGATTAGCCTGTACGAGCAGTACTTC.

The V call is TRBV27, the J call TRBJ2-7; 11 bases align to TRBD2. The CDR3 has 16 amino acids. Per germline, CDR1 MNHEY and CDR2 SMNVEV (reference sequence). Unmatched junction bases numbered 11, after V lost 6 bases and J lost 4 bases. The CDR3 spells CASSPITSGSRYEQYF. The CDR3 DNA reads as TGTGCCAGCAGCCCGATCACTAGCGGGAGTAGGTACGAGCAGTACTTC.

The chain employs TRBV6-5 and TRBJ1-6; unclear D gene. In germline, CDR1 is MNHEY, CDR2 SVGAGI. Trimming cost V 8 bases and J 4 bases, with 6 bases left between them. This CDR3 spans 12 amino acids. The CDR3 loop is CASGGYNSPLHF. The CDR3 DNA is TGTGCCAGCGGTGGTTATAATTCACCCCTCCACTTT.